Each of the 6 T cell receptor beta chains below was sequenced from the same sample in a study of blood T cell repertoires in COVID-19. Libraries were prepared by immunoSEQ multiplex PCR; TCRdb keeps only in-frame clonotypes and omits some of them. Among 150,000 to 200,000 clones, 84% were seen once, and the ten largest hold approximately 8%. Material for sequencing was PBMCs or T cells enriched from blood (not recorded which). These receptors were taken from a woman aged 45-65 years who had recovered from COVID-19.

The chain employs TRBV5-1 and TRBJ2-1, with 7 bases aligning to TRBD2. This CDR3 region has 13 residues. Germline loops: CDR1 SGHRS, CDR2 YFSETQ. J lost 10 bases, V lost 4 bases, and 8 bases had no gene match. The CDR3 protein is CASSTTSDWEQFF. The CDR3 DNA follows: TGCGCCAGCAGCACCACTAGCGACTGGGAGCAGTTCTTC.

The CDR3 sequence: CASSTGTGLYGYTF. The CDR3 DNA reads TGTGCCAGCAGTACCGGGACAGGCCTCTATGGCTACACCTTC. The chain uses TRBV28 and TRBJ1-2, with 8 bases that match TRBD1. CDR1 MDHEN and CDR2 SYDVKM come from the germline V gene. V trimming: 5 bases; J trimming: 4 bases; junction bases outside the gene matches: 6. The CDR3 covers 14 residues.

The chain joins TRBV5-1 to TRBJ2-1; D might be TRBD2 (5 bases). Germline V CDR1 and CDR2: SGHRS, YFSETQ. Trimming shortened V by 4 bases and J by 7 bases, and 12 bases separated the two germline ends. The CDR3 contains 13 residues. The CDR3 sequence: CASSPRGPNEQFF. Written as DNA, the CDR3 is TGCGCCAGCAGCCCTCGGGGTCCTAATGAGCAGTTCTTC.

The chain joins TRBV5-4 to TRBJ2-3; a weak D match, TRBD2 (6 bases). The CDR3 covers 17 residues. Germline V CDR1 and CDR2: SGHNT, YYREEE (reference sequence). Trimming cost V 4 bases and J 0 bases, with 18 bases left between them. CDR3 coding DNA: TGTGCCAGCAGCCCCATAAACACGGGACTTAGCACAGATACGCAGTATTTT. Its protein product is CASSPINTGLSTDTQYF. The full variable domain, rest sourced from reference TRBV5-4 and TRBJ2-3, is ETGVTQSPTHLIKTRGQQVTLRCSSQSGHNTVSWYQQALGQGPQFIFQYYREEENGRGNFPPRFSGLQFPNYSSELNVNALELDDSALYLCASSPINTGLSTDTQYFGPGTRLTVL.

This chain joins TRBV6-2 or TRBV6-3 and TRBJ2-1, with TRBD2 identical over 13 bases. Germline CDR1 is MNHEY and CDR2 is SVGEGT. V lost 5 bases and J lost 9; bases outside the gene matches: 7. The CDR3 runs to 15 residues. The CDR3 bases are TGTGCCAGCAGTCGAACTAGCGGGGGGGCCCCTGAGCAGTTCTTC. This encodes CASSRTSGGAPEQFF.

V usage is TRBV6-5 and J usage is TRBJ2-6, with unresolved D. Trimming shortened V by 0 bases and J by 0 bases, and 6 bases separated the two germline ends. The CDR3 runs to 16 residues. CDR1 MNHEY and CDR2 SVGAGI come from the germline V gene. The CDR3 is CASSYSVLSGANVLTF. CDR3 DNA: TGTGCCAGCAGTTACTCTGTCCTCTCTGGGGCCAACGTCCTGACTTTC.